This T cell receptor (beta chain) was identified in a study of shared clonotypes between healthy human individuals. Study-wide results and limits: Between a few donors, naive CD4 clonotypes were shared at a level of about 5%.

Division of CD4+ cells produced a CD45RA+ naive subset and a CD45RA-negative memory subset. Original methodology: ImmunoSEQ output lacked quality scores and full-length reads, limiting matched filtering. Profiling relied on immunoSEQ multiplex PCR, and the TCRdb table lists in-frame clones only, not all of them. V, J and clone size are taken as reported in that table, and D and trimming were inferred from the DNA itself. There are about 610,000 clones in the sample; about 96% occur only once, and roughly 0.05% lies in the top ten. As concerns this clone: Its antigen is still unknown.

The sequencing sample was made of naive CD4+ T cells sorted from blood. Subset denoted: CD45RA+ positively selected. The sequence derives from a woman aged 30 to 39 in good health.

The CDR3 loop reads CASSLGTGKVNIQYF. In DNA, the CDR3 is TGCGCCAGCAGCTTGGGCACGGGCAAGGTAAACATTCAGTACTTC. The chain links TRBV5-1 to TRBJ2-4; D is undetermined. This CDR3 spans 15 amino acids. CDR1 SGHRS and CDR2 YFSETQ come from the germline V gene. V shed 0 bases and J shed 6 bases, with 13 bases lying between them.